This T cell receptor (beta chain) was recorded in a study of CD8+ T cells in alopecia areata. RNA extraction and reverse transcription yielded cDNA as sequencing template. The assay was immunoSEQ multiplex PCR, and TCRdb's table has in-frame clones only and misses some. The sample shows approximately 90,000 clones, 70% to 85% of them seen only once. Sample treatment: oral pan-JAK inhibitor, 5-10 mg twice daily. The CDR3 loop spans 11 amino acids. The ends were cut back, 7 bases at V and 13 bases at J, with 15 bases in the middle. Germline V CDR1 and CDR2: MNHEY, SMNVEV (reference sequence). The V and J genes are TRBV27 and TRBJ2-3; TRBD2 might be the D (6 bases). This receptor was obtained from a human donor with alopecia areata. Specimen: CD8+ T cells sorted from blood, collected at approximately week 42, from a patient treated with tofacitinib. In DNA form, the CDR3 reads TGTGCCAGCAAAGCCGGGACTGACAAGTATTTT. The encoded protein is CASKAGTDKYF.